The text below deals with one TCR beta chain. Its antigen has not been determined. No much larger clone exists at a distance of one base, and base qualities are not known. This record comes from a study of T-cell reconstitution after alpha-beta-depleted transplantation in children (dated by TCRdb to about 2016). In terms of the full investigation: The study quantitatively tracked T-cell immune reconstitution after TCRalphabeta/CD19-depleted allogeneic hematopoietic cell transplantation in children using TCR repertoire profiling.

The receptor library was made with PCR. The sequencer listed for this sample is Illumina HiSeq 2500. To normalize quantification of the TCRbeta repertoire, the TCR libraries were built with molecular barcoding that relied on unique molecular identifiers. Using fastp trimming at Q25 and MiXCR clonotype assembly, TCRdb reanalyzed the public sequencing data and kept in-frame beta chains. Every entry covers one CDR3 protein and lists the most common genes and DNA from its rows. The sample table lists about 400,000 distinct CDR3 sequences, about a fifth of them with a count of one. The ten top clones hold 3% to 4% of the sample. The CDR3 numbers 16 residues from cysteine through phenylalanine. The read is trimmed to its CDR3 DNA, 48 bases read in frame from base 1. According to the germline V gene, CDR1 reads LGHNA and CDR2 reads YNFKEQ. The trim is 0 bases for V and 2 bases for J, with a gap of 13 bases between the germline ends.

Sequenced here: PBMCs from the stem cell graft donor, sampled from the stem cell graft. This receptor was obtained from a human donor who donated a stem cell graft to a child with acute myeloid leukemia. The chain is made from TRBV4-2 and TRBJ2-5; no D gene can be assigned with confidence. The nucleotide sequence is TGTGCCAGCAGCCAAGATCTTATCAACGGGCAAGAGACCCAGTACTTC. The encoded protein is CASSQDLINGQETQYF.